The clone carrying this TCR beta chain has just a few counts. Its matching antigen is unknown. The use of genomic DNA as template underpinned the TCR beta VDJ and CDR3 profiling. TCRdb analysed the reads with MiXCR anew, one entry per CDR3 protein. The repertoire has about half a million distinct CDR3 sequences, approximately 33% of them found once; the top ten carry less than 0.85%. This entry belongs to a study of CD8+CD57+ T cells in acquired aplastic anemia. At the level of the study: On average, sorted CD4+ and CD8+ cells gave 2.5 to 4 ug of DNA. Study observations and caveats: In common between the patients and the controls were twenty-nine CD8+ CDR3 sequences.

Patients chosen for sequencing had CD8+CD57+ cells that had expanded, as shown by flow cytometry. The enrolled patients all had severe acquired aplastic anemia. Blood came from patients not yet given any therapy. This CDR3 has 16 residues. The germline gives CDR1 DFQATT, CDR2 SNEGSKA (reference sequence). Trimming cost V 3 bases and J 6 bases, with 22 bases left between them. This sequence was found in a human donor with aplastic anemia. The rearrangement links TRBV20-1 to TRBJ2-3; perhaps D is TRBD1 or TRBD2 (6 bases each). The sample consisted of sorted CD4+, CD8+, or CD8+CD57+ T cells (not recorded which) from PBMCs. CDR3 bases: TGCAGTGCTAGCTCCCGCCCGGGGGCGTTTGGGGATACGCAGTATTTT. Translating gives CSASSRPGAFGDTQYF.